These 26 T cell receptor beta chains came from one sample sequenced in a study of CD8+ T cells in alopecia areata. The authors extracted RNA and reverse transcribed it into cDNA as the sequencing template. Only in-frame clones appear in the TCRdb table, and some are missing; sequencing was by immunoSEQ multiplex PCR. Of around 140,000 clones detected, about half appear once; the ten largest clones hold 0.8% to 1%. The input for sequencing was CD4+ T cells sorted from blood, taken at week 0. The origin of the receptors is a human donor with alopecia areata.

The chain employs TRBV7-8 and TRBJ2-3; no clear D. Germline V gene data show CDR1 as SGHVS and CDR2 as FQNEAQ. V lost 0 bases, J lost 5 bases, and 0 bases lay in between. This CDR3 contains 11 residues. CDR3: CASSLADTQYF. In DNA, the CDR3 is TGTGCCAGCAGCTTAGCAGATACGCAGTATTTT.

This clone was recorded only once. The chain is built from TRBV13 and TRBJ2-3; 8 bases line up with TRBD1. The CDR3 contains 15 residues. The germline gives CDR1 PRHDT, CDR2 FYEKMQ (reference sequence). The ends lost 5 bases at V and 5 bases at J; junction bases unmatched: 9. The CDR3 region has the DNA TGTGCCAGCAGCGACGGACAGGGCCTCCGAGATACGCAGTATTTT. Encoded protein: CASSDGQGLRDTQYF.

This clone came up a few times. The chain is built from TRBV4-3 and TRBJ1-1; D perhaps matches TRBD1 (6 bases). The V end was cut by 0 bases, the J end by 6 bases, with 14 bases between. Germline V gives CDR1 LGHNA, CDR2 YSLEER. The CDR3 has 15 residues. The CDR3 DNA reads TGCGCCAGCAGCCAAGATACGGGCAGGGGCTCTGAAGCTTTCTTT. It yields the protein CASSQDTGRGSEAFF.

The genes are TRBV7-2 and TRBJ2-7, with 9 bases fitting TRBD2. The CDR3 has 15 residues. In germline, CDR1 is SGHTA, CDR2 FQGNSA. J lost 5 bases, V lost 5 bases, and 10 bases had no gene match. The CDR3 loop is CASSLVVSGSHEQYF. Written as DNA, the CDR3 is TGTGCCAGCAGCCTCGTTGTTAGCGGGAGTCACGAGCAGTACTTC.

This clone showed up just a few times. A read error may account for a junction end that differs from germline. V is TRBV30 and J is TRBJ1-2; no clear D gene. This CDR3 has 11 residues. Per germline, CDR1 GTSNPN and CDR2 SVGIG (reference sequence). The CDR3 DNA sequence: TGTGCCTGGCGAACCGGGCCTAAGGAAGCCTTC. It is translated as CAWRTGPKEAF.

The V call is TRBV30, the J call TRBJ2-7, with 9 bases that match TRBD1. Germline V lookup: CDR1 GTSNPN, CDR2 SVGIG (reference sequence). V gave up 1 base and J gave up 3 bases; unmatched junction bases: 1. The CDR3 loop spans 13 amino acids. CDR3 sequence reads: CAWSAGQGYEQYF. The DNA of the CDR3 is TGTGCCTGGAGTGCGGGACAGGGCTACGAGCAGTACTTC.

This clone was observed a handful of times. This chain links TRBV5-8 with TRBJ2-4; weak D call: TRBD1 (5 bases). V lost 0 bases and J 2 bases, leaving 9 bases between the germline ends. The CDR3 is 15 amino acids. The germline gives CDR1 SGHTS, CDR2 YDEGEE. The CDR3 here is CASSLEGSTKNIQYF. CDR3 in DNA: TGTGCCAGCAGCTTGGAGGGGTCAACCAAAAACATTCAGTACTTC.

Only one count was recorded for this clone. The chain uses TRBV6-5 and TRBJ1-5; 7 positions match TRBD1. The germline V gene has CDR1 MNHEY and CDR2 SVGAGI. The CDR3 consists of 15 residues. The trim removed 2 bases at V and 4 bases at J, leaving 5 bases unmatched. The CDR3: CASSYGGDRNQPQHF. CDR3 in DNA: TGTGCCAGCAGTTACGGGGGGGACAGAAATCAGCCCCAGCATTTT.

A few counts support this clone. The chain has TRBV4-1 and TRBJ1-2; 7 bases agree with TRBD1. Germline V gives CDR1 MGHRA, CDR2 YSYEKL. The V segment lost 6 bases and the J segment 2 bases; nucleotides outside the gene matches: 3. The length of the CDR3 is 13 residues. CDR3 amino acids: CASRATGNYGYTF. CDR3 in DNA: TGCGCCAGCAGGGCGACAGGGAACTATGGCTACACCTTC.

The J gene is TRBJ2-5, the V gene TRBV7-2; 10 nucleotides match TRBD1. CDR1 and CDR2 from the germline V gene are SGHTA and FQGNSA. With V trimmed by 7 bases and J by 4 bases, 9 bases remained unmatched. This CDR3 is built from 15 residues. The CDR3 nucleotides read TGTGCCAGCACCCACGTGACAGGGGGCAGAGAGACCCAGTACTTC. This translates into CASTHVTGGRETQYF. Full variable domain (remainder filled in from reference TRBV7-2 and TRBJ2-5): GAGVSQSPSNKVTEKGKDVELRCDPISGHTALYWYRQSLGQGLEFLIYFQGNSAPDKSGLPSDRFSAERTGGSVSTLTIQRTQQEDSAVYLCASTHVTGGRETQYFGPGTRLLVL.

This clone was recorded only once. V and J are TRBV9 and TRBJ2-6; 8 nucleotides line up with TRBD2. Trimming cost V 4 bases and J 3 bases; bases outside gene matches: 12. CDR1 is SGDLS, CDR2 YYNGEE, per germline. This CDR3 spans 18 amino acids. The CDR3 loop reads CASSLRESGRGGANVLTF. CDR3 DNA sequence: TGTGCCAGCAGCCTCCGGGAGAGCGGGAGAGGTGGGGCCAACGTCCTGACTTTC.

The CDR3 DNA reads TGTGCCAGCAGCGCCGGACTAGCGGGAATAGGAGATACGCAGTATTTT. It translates to CASSAGLAGIGDTQYF. The genes are TRBV7-9 and TRBJ2-3; 12 bases match TRBD2. The CDR3 is 16 residues long. Germline V lookup: CDR1 SEHNR, CDR2 FQNEAQ (reference sequence). With V trimmed by 5 bases and J by 5 bases, 8 bases remained unmatched.

The gene calls are TRBV5-1 and TRBJ2-2; a weak D match, TRBD1 (6 bases). From germline, CDR1 is SGHRS and CDR2 YFSETQ. Trimming took 3 bases from V and 2 from J, leaving 14 bases between them. This CDR3 is 16 amino acids long. The CDR3 DNA follows: TGCGCCAGCAGCTCCTCGCCGGGACAAAACACCGGGGAGCTGTTTTTT. It is translated as CASSSSPGQNTGELFF.

The table lists this clone with a few counts. The chain recombines TRBV5-1 with TRBJ2-5; TRBD2 is a possible D gene (6 bases). Germline V gene lookup returns CDR1 SGHRS and CDR2 YFSETQ. V lost 4 bases and J 4 bases, leaving 14 bases between the germline ends. This CDR3 spans 14 amino acids. CDR3 protein: CASSQTSRGETQYF. The CDR3 nucleotides are TGCGCCAGCAGCCAGACTAGTCGGGGAGAGACCCAGTACTTC. The variable domain in full, with the rest retrieved from reference TRBV5-1 and TRBJ2-5, is KAGVTQTPRYLIKTRGQQVTLSCSPISGHRSVSWYQQTPGQGLQFLFEYFSETQRNKGNFPGRFSGRQFSNSRSEMNVSTLELGDSALYLCASSQTSRGETQYFGPGTRLLVL.

The J gene is TRBJ2-5, the V gene TRBV27, with 8 bases fitting TRBD2. The CDR3 length is 16 residues. Trimming removed 10 bases from V and 5 bases from J; junction bases left unmatched: 18. Germline CDR1 and CDR2: MNHEY and SMNVEV (reference sequence). The CDR3 loop reads CATAEREPANGETQYF. For the CDR3, the DNA is TGTGCCACCGCTGAGCGGGAGCCCGCCAATGGCGAGACCCAGTACTTC.

The chain uses TRBV4-1 and TRBJ2-5; D is perhaps TRBD1 (5 bases). With 2 bases removed from V and 2 bases from J, the gap between germline ends came to 6 bases. Looked up from germline, CDR1 is MGHRA and CDR2 is YSYEKL. The CDR3 is made up of 13 amino acids. CDR3 bases: TGCGCCAGCAGCCAACAGGGTCAAGAGACCCAGTACTTC. Its protein product is CASSQQGQETQYF.

This clone appeared a few times. The rearrangement uses TRBV11-2 and TRBJ2-7; D is unclear. Trimming took 5 bases from V and 6 from J, leaving 14 bases between them. CDR1 and CDR2 from the germline V gene are SGHAT and FQNNGV. This CDR3 region has 13 residues. CDR3 sequence (DNA): TGTGCCAGCAGCCGATTAGGGAAACCCGAGCAGTACTTC. It encodes CASSRLGKPEQYF. The complete variable domain, with remaining parts taken from reference TRBV11-2 and TRBJ2-7, reads EAGVAQSPRYKIIEKRQSVAFWCNPISGHATLYWYQQILGQGPKLLIQFQNNGVVDDSQLPKDRFSAERLKGVDSTLKIQPAKLEDSAVYLCASSRLGKPEQYFGPGTRLTVT.

The chain recombines TRBV19 with TRBJ2-5, with D maybe TRBD1 (6 bases). V was shortened by 7 bases and J by 1 base, with 7 bases between the two germline ends. Germline lookup yields CDR1 LNHDA and CDR2 SQIVND (reference sequence). The CDR3 sequence is 12 residues long. CDR3 protein: CASKGVQETQYF. CDR3 nucleotide sequence: TGTGCCAGTAAGGGGGTCCAAGAGACCCAGTACTTC.

In its sample, this clone was seen many times. Other DNA sequences in the sample encode the same CDR3. This chain links TRBV29-1 with TRBJ2-5, with D possibly TRBD1 on 5 matching bases. This CDR3 is 13 amino acids long. CDR1 and CDR2 from the germline V gene are SQVTM and ANQGSEA. V was shortened by 7 bases and J by 1 base, with 13 bases between the two germline ends. The CDR3 protein is CSGVAGSQETQYF. CDR3 bases: TGCAGCGGAGTTGCAGGGTCCCAAGAGACCCAGTACTTC.

The chain employs TRBV20-1 and TRBJ2-5; D unclear. This CDR3 is 10 amino acids long. V gave up 3 bases and J gave up 5 bases, with 4 bases separating them. Germline V gene sequence: CDR1 DFQATT, CDR2 SNEGSKA (reference sequence). CDR3 DNA: TGCAGTGCTAGCCCCGAGACCCAGTACTTC. Residues: CSASPETQYF.

This sequence joins TRBV7-2 and TRBJ1-5; possible D gene TRBD1, 6 bases. This CDR3 is 14 amino acids long. The germline CDR1 and CDR2 sequences are SGHTA and FQGNSA. Trimming removed 1 base from V and 9 bases from J, with 13 bases in between. CDR3 in DNA: TGTGCCAGCAGCTTAGAGTCAGGGGTGGGGCCCCAGCATTTT. This sequence encodes CASSLESGVGPQHF. Combining the CDR3 with reference TRBV7-2 and TRBJ1-5 gives the whole variable domain GAGVSQSPSNKVTEKGKDVELRCDPISGHTALYWYRQSLGQGLEFLIYFQGNSAPDKSGLPSDRFSAERTGGSVSTLTIQRTQQEDSAVYLCASSLESGVGPQHFGDGTRLSIL.

The chain couples TRBV2 to TRBJ1-1; D possibly corresponds to TRBD1 (6 bases). This CDR3 is 12 amino acids long. Germline values: CDR1 SNHLY, CDR2 FYNNEI. V was shortened by 10 bases and J by 2 bases, with 11 bases between the two germline ends. The CDR3 DNA sequence: TGTGCCAAGGGGGGAGGAAACACTGAAGCTTTCTTT. This gives the protein CAKGGGNTEAFF.

The J gene is TRBJ2-1, the V gene TRBV5-4, with a weak D call TRBD2 (7 bases). V lost 3 bases and J lost 6, with 16 bases in between. The germline V gene has CDR1 SGHNT and CDR2 YYREEE (reference sequence). This CDR3 is 15 amino acids long. CDR3 region: CASSSEGGWVNEQFF. As DNA, the CDR3 is TGTGCCAGCAGCTCCGAGGGGGGGTGGGTCAATGAGCAGTTCTTC.

This clone was seen a few times. V gene TRBV11-2 combines with J gene TRBJ2-2, with D tentatively TRBD1 or TRBD2 (5 bases each). Germline CDR1 and CDR2: SGHAT and FQNNGV. The CDR3 spans 16 residues. V was cut by 4 bases and J by 5 bases, with 17 bases left in between. CDR3 residues: CASSSVEGRLTGELFF. CDR3 in DNA: TGTGCCAGCAGCTCCGTAGAGGGGCGATTGACCGGGGAGCTGTTTTTT.

For this clone: Other nucleotide sequences from this sample produce the same CDR3. The V call is TRBV29-1, the J call TRBJ2-7, with 7 nucleotides matching TRBD2. Germline loops: CDR1 SQVTM, CDR2 ANQGSEA. The CDR3 loop spans 12 amino acids. The V and J ends lost 6 bases and 6 bases, in that order; junction bases with no gene match: 8. In nucleotides, the CDR3 is TGCAGCGTGGTTGGGGGGAGGGCCGAGCAGTACTTC. It is translated as CSVVGGRAEQYF.

This clone has a handful of counts. The chain joins TRBV29-1 to TRBJ2-7; D not resolved. In germline, CDR1 is SQVTM, CDR2 ANQGSEA. CDR3 length: 13 amino acids. V was trimmed by 4 bases and J by 0 bases, leaving 10 bases between them. The CDR3 coding sequence is TGCAGCGTTGCCCAGGTCGGCTCCTACGAGCAGTACTTC. Protein sequence: CSVAQVGSYEQYF.